These 17 T cell receptor beta chains were all obtained from the same sample, sequenced in a study of blood T cell repertoires in COVID-19. Assay: immunoSEQ multiplex PCR; the TCRdb copy retains only in-frame clones and omits some. Of roughly 340,000 clones listed, around 86% were seen once; the top ten hold about 6.3%. Sequencing was performed on peripheral blood. All receptors come from a woman aged 45-65 years with COVID-19, enrolled during active disease.

The chain combines TRBV11-2 with TRBJ2-7; tentative D call: TRBD2 (5 bases). CDR3 length: 15 residues. Germline V gives CDR1 SGHAT, CDR2 FQNNGV. V was clipped by 3 bases and J by 2 bases, with 14 bases between them. CDR3 DNA sequence: TGTGCCAGCAGCTTGGGTGGTGGGAGCGCCTACGAGCAGTACTTC. Protein: CASSLGGGSAYEQYF. Supplemented by reference TRBV11-2 and TRBJ2-7, the full variable domain reads EAGVAQSPRYKIIEKRQSVAFWCNPISGHATLYWYQQILGQGPKLLIQFQNNGVVDDSQLPKDRFSAERLKGVDSTLKIQPAKLEDSAVYLCASSLGGGSAYEQYFGPGTRLTVT.

This clone appeared once. V usage is TRBV11-2 and J usage is TRBJ2-3, with TRBD1 matching 9 bases. There are 18 residues in the CDR3. Germline CDR1 is SGHAT and CDR2 is FQNNGV. Trimming removed 4 bases from V and 2 bases from J; junction bases left unmatched: 13. The CDR3 region is CASSSSRPGQGNTDTQYF. CDR3 sequence (DNA): TGTGCCAGCAGCTCCTCCCGGCCGGGACAGGGTAACACAGATACGCAGTATTTT.

The CDR3 sequence: CGTWDRGNTEAFF. In DNA, the CDR3 is TGCGGAACGTGGGACAGAGGAAACACTGAAGCTTTCTTT. The chain employs TRBV29-1 and TRBJ1-1; TRBD1 matches at 7 bases. The V gene's germline CDR1 is SQVTM and CDR2 ANQGSEA. The CDR3 spans 13 residues.

V usage is TRBV7-3 and J usage is TRBJ2-5; D remains unclear. V was clipped by 5 bases and J by 5 bases, with 9 bases between them. Germline V CDR1 and CDR2: SGHTA, FQGTGA. The CDR3 loop spans 12 amino acids. For the CDR3, the DNA is TGTGCCAGCAGCCCGCCCGGGGAGACCCAGTACTTC. Protein sequence: CASSPPGETQYF.

Only one count was recorded for this clone. The rearrangement joins TRBV5-6 to TRBJ1-6; 8 bases are shared with TRBD1. The V gene's germline CDR1 is SGHDT and CDR2 YYEEEE. Germline trimming cut 2 bases from V and 4 bases from J; bases unmatched to any gene: 5. This CDR3 is built from 16 residues. The CDR3 nucleotides are TGTGCCAGCAGCTTCAGGGGGCTGAGTTATAATTCACCCCTCCACTTT. It specifies CASSFRGLSYNSPLHF.

This clone was seen a few times. The chain couples TRBV7-9 to TRBJ2-7; D is perhaps TRBD1 (6 bases). Germline V gene data show CDR1 as SEHNR and CDR2 as FQNEAQ (reference sequence). With 5 bases removed from V and 4 bases from J, the gap between germline ends came to 9 bases. The CDR3 contains 12 residues. The CDR3 loop reads CASSAQGYEQYF. The CDR3, as DNA: TGTGCCAGCAGCGCACAGGGTTACGAGCAGTACTTC.

J is TRBJ2-1 and V is TRBV3-1 (or the pseudogene TRBV3-2); 11 positions match TRBD2. Germline trimming cut 0 bases from V and 0 bases from J; bases unmatched to any gene: 10. The germline V gene encodes CDR1 LGHDT and CDR2 YNNKEL (reference sequence). The CDR3 has 20 amino acids. CDR3: CASSQEWRTSGYTSYNEQFF. The CDR3, as DNA: TGTGCCAGCAGCCAAGAATGGAGGACTAGCGGGTACACCTCCTACAATGAGCAGTTCTTC.

A few counts support this clone. The chain couples TRBV6-5 to TRBJ2-7; 9 positions match TRBD1. Germline-derived CDR1 and CDR2 are MNHEY and SVGAGI. J lost 1 base, V lost 0 bases, and 4 bases had no gene match. The CDR3 is made up of 16 amino acids. CDR3 nucleotides: TGTGCCAGCAGTTACTCCGGGACAGGGATATCCTACGAGCAGTACTTC. Its translation: CASSYSGTGISYEQYF.

The chain uses TRBV28 and TRBJ1-2; 8 bases are shared with TRBD1. V lost 3 bases and J lost 4; bases outside the gene matches: 25. Germline loops: CDR1 MDHEN, CDR2 SYDVKM. This CDR3 contains 21 residues. The DNA of the CDR3 is TGTGCCAGCAGTTTCCCACCGATCTCTATACGGGGACAGGCGAGTCTCTATGGCTACACCTTC. The encoded protein is CASSFPPISIRGQASLYGYTF.

The chain has TRBV3-1 (or the pseudogene TRBV3-2) and TRBJ2-5; D might be TRBD2 (6 bases). CDR3 length: 15 amino acids. Germline V gene data show CDR1 as LGHDT and CDR2 as YNNKEL (reference sequence). The ends were cut back, 3 bases at V and 2 bases at J, with 13 bases in the middle. The CDR3 DNA reads as TGTGCCAGCAGCCATCAGGGACTCCCGCAAGAGACCCAGTACTTC. It is translated as CASSHQGLPQETQYF.

The chain combines TRBV10-1 with TRBJ2-3; the D is unclear. Germline loops: CDR1 WNHNN, CDR2 SYGVQD (reference sequence). V lost 1 base and J lost 1, with 6 bases in between. This CDR3 comprises 14 residues. In DNA form, the CDR3 reads TGCGCCAGCAGTGAGTTTATAGGCACAGATACGCAGTATTTT. This translates into CASSEFIGTDTQYF.

This sequence joins TRBV4-2 and TRBJ1-1; D gene uncertain. With 4 bases removed from V and 0 bases from J, the gap between germline ends came to 15 bases. The CDR3 runs to 16 residues. Germline loops: CDR1 LGHNA, CDR2 YNFKEQ. This CDR3 reads CASSRGPAMLNTEAFF. CDR3 bases: TGTGCCAGCAGCCGCGGCCCCGCTATGCTGAACACTGAAGCTTTCTTT.

The chain couples TRBV18 to TRBJ2-7, with 9 bases aligning to TRBD1. Per germline, CDR1 KGHSH and CDR2 LQKENI. V shed 3 bases and J 0 bases; nucleotides not matched to a gene: 6. CDR3 size: 16 residues. CDR3 amino acids: CASSPRQGVSSYEQYF. Here the CDR3 DNA reads TGTGCCAGCTCACCTCGACAGGGGGTGAGCTCCTACGAGCAGTACTTC.

J is TRBJ1-2 and V is TRBV29-1; a weak D match, TRBD1 (6 bases). Germline lookup yields CDR1 SQVTM and CDR2 ANQGSEA. The CDR3 extends over 16 amino acids. Trimming removed 6 bases at V and 7 bases at J, with 27 bases between. The CDR3 protein is CSVIPGQSSTLGGYTF. The CDR3 DNA follows: TGCAGCGTCATCCCCGGACAGTCGAGTACTTTGGGTGGCTACACCTTC.

The table lists this clone with a few counts. The chain is built from TRBV4-2 and TRBJ1-5; D perhaps matches TRBD1 (5 bases). Trimming removed 0 bases at V and 3 bases at J, with 18 bases between. CDR1 and CDR2 from the germline V gene are LGHNA and YNFKEQ. CDR3 size: 18 residues. For the CDR3, the DNA is TGTGCCAGCAGCCAAGATCTCGGGGCCGGAGGGCCCAATCAGCCCCAGCATTTT. It encodes CASSQDLGAGGPNQPQHF.

About this clone itself: Other DNA sequences in the sample encode the same CDR3. This chain connects TRBV4-1 to TRBJ1-1; TRBD1 agrees at 8 bases. V was pared by 3 bases and J by 5 bases, with 8 bases of the junction left unmatched. Per germline, CDR1 MGHRA and CDR2 YSYEKL. CDR3 length: 15 residues. CDR3 sequence: CASSHPDRGGTEAFF. The CDR3 region has the DNA TGCGCCAGCAGCCATCCTGACAGGGGAGGGACTGAAGCTTTCTTT.

This rearrangement joins TRBV11-3 to TRBJ1-1, with a possible D match to TRBD1 (6 bases). Trimming shortened V by 2 bases and J by 1 base, and 8 bases separated the two germline ends. CDR1 and CDR2 (germline): SGHNT, YENEEA. This CDR3 spans 14 amino acids. The DNA for the CDR3 is TGTGCCAGCAGCTTATCCAGGGGGAACACTGAAGCTTTCTTT. Protein sequence: CASSLSRGNTEAFF.